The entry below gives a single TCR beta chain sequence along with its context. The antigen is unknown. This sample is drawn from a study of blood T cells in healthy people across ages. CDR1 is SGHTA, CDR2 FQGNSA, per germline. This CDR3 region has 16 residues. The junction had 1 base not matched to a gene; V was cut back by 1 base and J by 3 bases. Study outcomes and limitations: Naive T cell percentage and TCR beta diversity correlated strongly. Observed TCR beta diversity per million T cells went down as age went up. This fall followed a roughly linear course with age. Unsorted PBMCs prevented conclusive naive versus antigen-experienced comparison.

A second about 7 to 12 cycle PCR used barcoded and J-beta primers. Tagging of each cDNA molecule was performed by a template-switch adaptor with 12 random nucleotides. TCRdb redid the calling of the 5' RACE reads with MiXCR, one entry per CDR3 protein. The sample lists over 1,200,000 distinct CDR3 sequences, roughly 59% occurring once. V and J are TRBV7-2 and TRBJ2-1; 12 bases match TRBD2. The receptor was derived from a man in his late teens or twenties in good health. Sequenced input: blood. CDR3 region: CASSLGTSGDYNEQFF. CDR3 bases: TGTGCCAGCAGCTTAGGGACTAGCGGGGACTACAATGAGCAGTTCTTC.